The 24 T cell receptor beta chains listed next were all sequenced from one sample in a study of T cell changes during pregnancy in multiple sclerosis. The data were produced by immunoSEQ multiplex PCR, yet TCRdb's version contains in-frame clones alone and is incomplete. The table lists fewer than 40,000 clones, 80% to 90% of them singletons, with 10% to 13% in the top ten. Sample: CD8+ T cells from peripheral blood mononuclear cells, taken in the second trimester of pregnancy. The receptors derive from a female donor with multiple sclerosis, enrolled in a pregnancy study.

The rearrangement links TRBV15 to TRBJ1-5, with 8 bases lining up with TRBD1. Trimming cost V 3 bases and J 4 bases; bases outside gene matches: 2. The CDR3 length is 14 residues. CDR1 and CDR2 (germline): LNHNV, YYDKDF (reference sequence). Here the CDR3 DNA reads TGTGCCACCAGCAGGGACAGGGCAAATCAGCCCCAGCATTTT. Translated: CATSRDRANQPQHF.

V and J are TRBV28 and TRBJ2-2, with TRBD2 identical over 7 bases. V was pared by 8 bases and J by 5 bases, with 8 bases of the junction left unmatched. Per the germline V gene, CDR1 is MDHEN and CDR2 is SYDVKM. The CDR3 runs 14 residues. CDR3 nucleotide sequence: TGTGCCAGCTCGCGGGAGTATCTTACCGGGGAGCTGTTTTTT. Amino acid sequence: CASSREYLTGELFF.

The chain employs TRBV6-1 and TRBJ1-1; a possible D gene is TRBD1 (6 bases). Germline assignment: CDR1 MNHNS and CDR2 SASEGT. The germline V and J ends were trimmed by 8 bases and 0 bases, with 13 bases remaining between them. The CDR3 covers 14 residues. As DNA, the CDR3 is TGTGCCAGCCACTGGACAGCCCTGAACACTGAAGCTTTCTTT. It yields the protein CASHWTALNTEAFF.

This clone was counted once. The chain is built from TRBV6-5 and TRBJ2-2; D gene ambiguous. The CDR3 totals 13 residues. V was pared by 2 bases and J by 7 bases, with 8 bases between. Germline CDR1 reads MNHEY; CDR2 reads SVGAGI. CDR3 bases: TGTGCCAGCAGTTACAGTAGCAGCGGGGAGCTGTTTTTT. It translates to CASSYSSSGELFF.

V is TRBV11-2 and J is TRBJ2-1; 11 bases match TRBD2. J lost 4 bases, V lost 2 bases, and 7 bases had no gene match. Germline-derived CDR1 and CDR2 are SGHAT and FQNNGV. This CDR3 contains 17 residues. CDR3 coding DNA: TGTGCCAGCAGCTTAAGTCTAGCGGGAGGCCTTTACAATGAGCAGTTCTTC. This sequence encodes CASSLSLAGGLYNEQFF.

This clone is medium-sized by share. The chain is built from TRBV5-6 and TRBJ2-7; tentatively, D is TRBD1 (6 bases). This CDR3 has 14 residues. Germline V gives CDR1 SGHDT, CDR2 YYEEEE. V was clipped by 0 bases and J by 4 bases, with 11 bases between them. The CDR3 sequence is CASSLAGQDYEQYF. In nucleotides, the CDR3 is TGTGCCAGCAGCTTGGCGGGACAAGATTACGAGCAGTACTTC.

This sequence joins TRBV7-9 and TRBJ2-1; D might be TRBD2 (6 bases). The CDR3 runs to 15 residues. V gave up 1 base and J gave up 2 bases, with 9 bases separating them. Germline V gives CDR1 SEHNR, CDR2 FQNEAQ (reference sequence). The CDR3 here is CASSLGGTPYNEQFF. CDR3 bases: TGTGCCAGCAGCTTAGGCGGGACCCCCTACAATGAGCAGTTCTTC.

CDR3 protein: CASSLSTARQPQHF. The CDR3 DNA sequence: TGTGCCAGTAGTTTGTCGACAGCCCGCCAGCCCCAGCATTTT. This rearrangement joins TRBV19 to TRBJ1-5; D is perhaps TRBD1 (5 bases). Trimming pared 5 bases from V and 7 bases from J, leaving 15 bases between. CDR1 and CDR2 from the germline V gene are LNHDA and SQIVND (reference sequence). The CDR3 is made up of 14 amino acids.

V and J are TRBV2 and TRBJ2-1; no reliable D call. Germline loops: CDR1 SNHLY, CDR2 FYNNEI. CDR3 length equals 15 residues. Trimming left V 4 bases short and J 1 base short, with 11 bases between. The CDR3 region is CASSGSVSSYNEQFF. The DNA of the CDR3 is TGTGCCAGCAGTGGCTCAGTCTCATCCTACAATGAGCAGTTCTTC.

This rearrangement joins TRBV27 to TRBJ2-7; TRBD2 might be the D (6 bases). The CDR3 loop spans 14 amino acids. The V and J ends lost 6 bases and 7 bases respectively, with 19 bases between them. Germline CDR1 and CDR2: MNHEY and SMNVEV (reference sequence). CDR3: CASSPIGGVPEQYF. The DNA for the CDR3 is TGTGCCAGCAGCCCCATTGGCGGGGTGCCTGAGCAGTACTTC.

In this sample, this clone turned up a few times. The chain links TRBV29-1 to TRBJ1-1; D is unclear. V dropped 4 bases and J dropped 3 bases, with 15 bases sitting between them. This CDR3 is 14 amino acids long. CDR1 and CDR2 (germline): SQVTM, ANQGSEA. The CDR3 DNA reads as TGCAGCGTTGCAGAGAAGTATTCGGACACTGAAGCTTTCTTT. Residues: CSVAEKYSDTEAFF.

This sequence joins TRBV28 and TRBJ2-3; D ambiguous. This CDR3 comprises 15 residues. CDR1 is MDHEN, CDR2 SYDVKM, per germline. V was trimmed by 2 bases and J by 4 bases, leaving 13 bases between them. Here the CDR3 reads CASSLVGSGPDTQYF. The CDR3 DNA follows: TGTGCCAGCAGTTTAGTGGGCTCAGGTCCAGATACGCAGTATTTT.

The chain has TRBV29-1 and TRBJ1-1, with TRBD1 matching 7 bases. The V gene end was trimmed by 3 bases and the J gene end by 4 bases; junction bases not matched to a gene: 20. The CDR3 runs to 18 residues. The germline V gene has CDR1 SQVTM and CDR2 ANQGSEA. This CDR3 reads CSVDVGLTGWDGGTEAFF. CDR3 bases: TGCAGCGTTGATGTGGGGTTGACAGGGTGGGATGGGGGCACTGAAGCTTTCTTT.

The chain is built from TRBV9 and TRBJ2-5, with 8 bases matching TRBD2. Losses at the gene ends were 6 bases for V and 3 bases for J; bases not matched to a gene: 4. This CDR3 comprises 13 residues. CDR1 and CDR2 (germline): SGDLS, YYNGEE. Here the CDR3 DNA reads TGTGCCAGCACCAAAGCGGGGGAAGAGACCCAGTACTTC. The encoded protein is CASTKAGEETQYF.

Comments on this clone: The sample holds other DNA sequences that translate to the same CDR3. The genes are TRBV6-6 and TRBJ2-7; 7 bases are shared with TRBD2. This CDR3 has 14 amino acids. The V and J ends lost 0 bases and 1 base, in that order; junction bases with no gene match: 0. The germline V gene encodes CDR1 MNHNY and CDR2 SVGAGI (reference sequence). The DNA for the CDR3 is TGTGCCAGCAGTTACTCGGGGGGGTCCTACGAGCAGTACTTC. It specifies CASSYSGGSYEQYF.

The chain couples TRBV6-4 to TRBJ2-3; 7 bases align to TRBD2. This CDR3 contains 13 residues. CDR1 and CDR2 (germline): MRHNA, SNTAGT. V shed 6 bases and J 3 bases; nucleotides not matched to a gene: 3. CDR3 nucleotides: TGTGCCAGCAGCGCGGGGGAGACAGATACGCAGTATTTT. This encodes CASSAGETDTQYF.

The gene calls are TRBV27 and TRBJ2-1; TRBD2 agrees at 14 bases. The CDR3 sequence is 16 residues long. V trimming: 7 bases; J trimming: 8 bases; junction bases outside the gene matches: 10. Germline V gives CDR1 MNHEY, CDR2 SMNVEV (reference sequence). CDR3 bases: TGTGCCAGCACCGGGACTAGCGGGAGCCCCACATATGAGCAGTTCTTC. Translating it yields CASTGTSGSPTYEQFF.

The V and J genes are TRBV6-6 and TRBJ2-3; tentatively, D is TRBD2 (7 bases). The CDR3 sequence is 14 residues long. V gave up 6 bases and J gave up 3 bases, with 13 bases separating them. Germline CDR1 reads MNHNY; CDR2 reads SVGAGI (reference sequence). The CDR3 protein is CASRQAGATDTQYF. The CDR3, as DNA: TGTGCCAGCAGGCAGGCGGGGGCGACAGATACGCAGTATTTT.

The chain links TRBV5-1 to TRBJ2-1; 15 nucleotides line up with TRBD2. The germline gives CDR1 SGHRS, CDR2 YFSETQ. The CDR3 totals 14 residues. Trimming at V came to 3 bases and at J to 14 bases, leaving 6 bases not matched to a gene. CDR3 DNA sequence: TGCGCCAGCAGCTCGGGACTAGCGGGAGGAGGGGAGTTCTTC. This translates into CASSSGLAGGGEFF. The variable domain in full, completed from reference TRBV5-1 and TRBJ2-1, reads KAGVTQTPRYLIKTRGQQVTLSCSPISGHRSVSWYQQTPGQGLQFLFEYFSETQRNKGNFPGRFSGRQFSNSRSEMNVSTLELGDSALYLCASSSGLAGGGEFFGPGTRLTVL.

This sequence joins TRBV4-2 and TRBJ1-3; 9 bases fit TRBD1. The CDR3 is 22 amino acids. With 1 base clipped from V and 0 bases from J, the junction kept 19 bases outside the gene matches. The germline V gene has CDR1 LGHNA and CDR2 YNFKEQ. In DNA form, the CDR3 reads TGTGCCAGCAGCCAAGTGCCGTGGGACAGGGATCCACCCGGAGGCTCTGGAAACACCATATATTTT. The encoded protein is CASSQVPWDRDPPGGSGNTIYF.

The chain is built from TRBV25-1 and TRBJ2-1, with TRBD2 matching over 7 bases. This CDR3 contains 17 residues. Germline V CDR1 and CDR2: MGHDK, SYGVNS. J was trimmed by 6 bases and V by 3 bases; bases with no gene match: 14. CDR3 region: CASSDSFEASGRNEQFF. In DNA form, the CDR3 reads TGTGCCAGCAGTGACAGTTTTGAGGCTAGCGGCCGCAATGAGCAGTTCTTC.

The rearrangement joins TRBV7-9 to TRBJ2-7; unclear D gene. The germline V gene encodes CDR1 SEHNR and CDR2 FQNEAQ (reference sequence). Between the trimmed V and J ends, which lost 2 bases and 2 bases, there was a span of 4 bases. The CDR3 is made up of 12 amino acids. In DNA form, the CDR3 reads TGTGCCAGCAGCTTAACAGCCTACGAGCAGTACTTC. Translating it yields CASSLTAYEQYF.

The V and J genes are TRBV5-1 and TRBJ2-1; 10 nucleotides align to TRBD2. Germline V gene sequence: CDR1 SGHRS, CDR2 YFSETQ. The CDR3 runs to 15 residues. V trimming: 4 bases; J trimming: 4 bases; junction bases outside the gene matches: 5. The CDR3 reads CASSLRLAGYNEQFF. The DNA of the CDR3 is TGCGCCAGCAGCCTACGACTAGCGGGTTACAATGAGCAGTTCTTC.

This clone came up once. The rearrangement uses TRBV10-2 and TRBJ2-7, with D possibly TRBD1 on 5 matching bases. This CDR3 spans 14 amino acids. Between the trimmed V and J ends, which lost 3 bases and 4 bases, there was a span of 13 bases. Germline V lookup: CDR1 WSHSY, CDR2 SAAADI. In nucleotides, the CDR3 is TGCGCCAGCAGTGATTTCCAGGGTGGATACGAGCAGTACTTC. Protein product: CASSDFQGGYEQYF.